The rows below give T cell receptor beta chains drawn from one sample of a study of regulatory T cells in long-lasting Graves disease. TCRdb used MiXCR to reprocess the multiplex PCR reads, holding one entry per CDR3 protein. The data contain approximately 560,000 distinct CDR3 sequences, around 16% of them singletons. In addition, the sample was reused for a study of T cells in Graves' hyperthyroidism and ophthalmopathy.

The starting material was peripheral blood mononuclear cells (PBMCs), obtained at new diagnosis, from a patient treated with antithyroid drugs. These TCRs come from a man between 18 and 35 years old with Graves disease. CDR3s include the opening cysteine and the closing phenylalanine or tryptophan. D genes are given only for firm matches. The size entry is marked missing in some rows and otherwise reads once, few, many or a size class.

CDR3 | DNA | J | D | V | size
CASRPSTGRTTEAFF | TGTGCCAGCAGACCTTCGACAGGCAGAACTACTGAAGCTTTCTTT | TRBJ1-1 | - | TRBV12-3/TRBV12-4 | many
CASSFSSGPAFEQYF | TGTGCCAGCAGTTTTTCTTCGGGACCAGCCTTCGAGCAGTACTTC | TRBJ2-7 | - | TRBV27 | few
CASRGEIHEQYF | TGTGCCAGCAGGGGGGAAATCCACGAGCAGTACTTC | TRBJ2-7 | - | TRBV2 | -
CASSLRGQDTGELFF | TGTGCCAGCAGCTTAAGGGGACAGGACACCGGGGAGCTGTTTTTT | TRBJ2-2 | TRBD1 | TRBV7-3 | few
CASTPTSGNLNTGELFF | TGTGCCAGCACCCCGACTAGCGGAAACTTAAACACCGGGGAGCTGTTTTTT | TRBJ2-2 | TRBD2 | TRBV7-2 | many
CASSDGGGFLEAFF | TGTGCCAGCAGTGATGGGGGCGGATTTCTTGAAGCTTTCTTT | TRBJ1-1 | - | TRBV6-1 | -
CASKGRMSSYEQYF | TGTGCCAGTAAGGGACGGATGAGCTCCTACGAGCAGTACTTC | TRBJ2-7 | - | TRBV19 | few
CASSLQGLTYEQYF | TGTGCCAGCAGCTTGCAGGGGTTAACCTACGAGCAGTACTTC | TRBJ2-7 | - | TRBV11-1 | few
CASSRTGTTNEKLFF | TGTGCCAGTAGCCGTACCGGGACAACTAATGAAAAACTGTTTTTT | TRBJ1-4 | - | TRBV19 | few
CASSPLVNYGYTF | TGTGCCAGCAGTCCCCTGGTTAACTATGGCTACACCTTC | TRBJ1-2 | - | TRBV6-1 | many
CASSLERGFYTEAFF | TGCGCCAGCAGCTTGGAACGGGGGTTTTACACTGAAGCTTTCTTT | TRBJ1-1 | - | TRBV5-1 | -
CASSQSDRLGQPQHF | TGCGCCAGCAGCCAGTCGGACAGGTTAGGGCAGCCCCAGCATTTT | TRBJ1-5 | TRBD1 | TRBV4-1 | few
CASRAGYLLATNEKLFF | TGCGCCAGCAGAGCGGGATACCTGCTAGCGACTAATGAAAAACTGTTTTTT | TRBJ1-4 | - | TRBV5-1 | few
CASSQGASGGGRADTQYF | TGTGCCAGCAGCCAAGGGGCCTCGGGCGGAGGAAGGGCAGATACGCAGTATTTT | TRBJ2-3 | - | TRBV3-1 | few
CASSVEVAGHSGNTIYF | TGTGCCAGCAGCGTAGAAGTGGCCGGACACTCTGGAAACACCATATATTTT | TRBJ1-3 | - | TRBV9 | -
CASSLQGLYEQYF | TGTGCCAGCAGCTTACAGGGGCTGTACGAGCAGTACTTC | TRBJ2-7 | - | TRBV7-2 | many
CASSSRRILFNEKLFF | TGTGCCAGCAGCTCACGCAGGATCCTATTTAATGAAAAACTGTTTTTT | TRBJ1-4 | - | TRBV7-8 | -
CASSLSAERTEAFF | TGTGCCAGCAGTTTAAGCGCAGAGAGGACTGAAGCTTTCTTT | TRBJ1-1 | - | TRBV28 | many
CAWILGGQADTEAFF | TGTGCCTGGATCCTGGGGGGCCAGGCGGACACTGAAGCTTTCTTT | TRBJ1-1 | - | TRBV30 | few
CASSSGSTEAFF | TGTGCCAGCAGCTCAGGAAGCACTGAAGCTTTCTTT | TRBJ1-1 | - | TRBV7-9 | many
CASSQSGTWGDTQYF | TGTGCCAGCAGTCAGAGCGGGACCTGGGGAGATACGCAGTATTTT | TRBJ2-3 | TRBD2 | TRBV28 | many
CAWTVGEVSNQPQHF | TGTGCCTGGACCGTGGGGGAGGTCAGCAATCAGCCCCAGCATTTT | TRBJ1-5 | - | TRBV30 | many
CASSAGGAIYGYTF | TGTGCCAGCAGTGCAGGGGGCGCCATCTATGGCTACACCTTC | TRBJ1-2 | TRBD1 | TRBV2 | many
CASTPLDAGDNEQFF | TGTGCCAGCACACCCCTTGACGCGGGGGACAATGAGCAGTTCTTC | TRBJ2-1 | TRBD2 | TRBV6-1 | many
CASSFLAGEVADTQYF | TGCGCCAGCAGCTTCCTAGCGGGAGAGGTGGCAGATACGCAGTATTTT | TRBJ2-3 | TRBD2 | TRBV5-1 | few
CASSSPPGNADYGYTF | TGTGCCAGCAGTTCACCCCCGGGTAACGCGGACTATGGCTACACCTTC | TRBJ1-2 | - | TRBV28 | many
CSVERRGEQFF | TGCAGCGTTGAACGGAGGGGTGAGCAGTTCTTC | TRBJ2-1 | - | TRBV29-1 | many
CAWSLTGNTEAFF | TGTGCCTGGAGCCTCACAGGGAACACTGAAGCTTTCTTT | TRBJ1-1 | - | TRBV30 | many
CSALTRTGFTEAFF | TGCAGTGCTCTTACCCGGACAGGGTTCACTGAAGCTTTCTTT | TRBJ1-1 | TRBD1 | TRBV20-1 | few
CASSRSGIGETQYF | TGTGCCAGCAGCCGCTCAGGGATAGGAGAGACCCAGTACTTC | TRBJ2-5 | - | TRBV7-3 | many
CASSERTDYEQYF | TGCGCCAGCAGTGAAAGGACAGACTACGAGCAGTACTTC | TRBJ2-7 | - | TRBV10-1 | few
CARTSGSHTGELFF | TGTGCCCGGACAAGCGGGAGCCACACCGGGGAGCTGTTTTTT | TRBJ2-2 | TRBD2 | TRBV30 | many
CASSPGENEQYF | TGTGCCAGCTCACCAGGGGAAAACGAGCAGTACTTC | TRBJ2-7 | - | TRBV18 | few
CASSARVLIDGYTF | TGTGCCAGCAGCGCAAGGGTATTGATCGATGGCTACACCTTC | TRBJ1-2 | - | TRBV28 | -
CASSLYAGGPDEQFF | TGTGCCAGCAGTTTATACGCGGGAGGGCCGGATGAGCAGTTCTTC | TRBJ2-1 | TRBD2 | TRBV28 | -
CASSQELAGAYNEQFF | TGTGCCAGCAGCCAAGAACTGGCGGGCGCCTACAATGAGCAGTTCTTC | TRBJ2-1 | - | TRBV4-2 | -
CASKLEGSNQPQHF | TGTGCCAGCAAATTAGAGGGGAGCAATCAGCCCCAGCATTTT | TRBJ1-5 | - | TRBV6-1 | many
CASSLARGGTPAKNIQYF | TGCGCCAGCAGCTTGGCGAGGGGGGGGACCCCAGCCAAAAACATTCAGTACTTC | TRBJ2-4 | - | TRBV5-1 | few
CASSLSGHNEQFF | TGCGCCAGCAGCTTGAGCGGGCACAATGAGCAGTTCTTC | TRBJ2-1 | - | TRBV5-1 | few
CATRAQTGADYF | TGTGCCACCCGAGCGCAGACAGGGGCCGATTACTTC | TRBJ2-5 | TRBD1 | TRBV6-2/TRBV6-3 | many
CASSVGMGSGYEQYF | TGTGCCAGCAGCGTAGGGATGGGTTCAGGTTACGAGCAGTACTTC | TRBJ2-7 | - | TRBV9 | few
CSVVTYEQYF | TGCAGCGTTGTTACATACGAGCAGTACTTC | TRBJ2-7 | - | TRBV29-1 | few
CATSRDRLVNTEAFF | TGTGCCACCAGCAGAGATCGGTTGGTGAACACTGAAGCTTTCTTT | TRBJ1-1 | - | TRBV15 | many
CASSQVGFRALQYF | TGCGCCAGCAGCCAAGTCGGGTTTCGGGCTCTCCAGTACTTC | TRBJ2-5 | - | TRBV4-1 | few
CSAAQGFSSQETQYF | TGCAGTGCCGCACAGGGCTTTTCCTCACAAGAGACCCAGTACTTC | TRBJ2-5 | - | TRBV20-1 | -
CASSSSGRNARDTQYF | TGTGCCAGCAGTTCTAGCGGGAGGAACGCTAGGGATACGCAGTATTTT | TRBJ2-3 | TRBD2 | TRBV28 | many
CASSQYLAGMSNQPQHF | TGTGCCAGCAGCCAATACCTCGCAGGGATGAGCAATCAGCCCCAGCATTTT | TRBJ1-5 | - | TRBV4-2 | few
CSASGTAYGYTF | TGCAGTGCTTCTGGGACTGCATATGGCTACACCTTC | TRBJ1-2 | - | TRBV20-1 | many
CASSTARGNTEAFF | TGTGCCAGCAGCACCGCAAGGGGTAACACTGAAGCTTTCTTT | TRBJ1-1 | - | TRBV11-2 | many
CSAWRSKGQGAETQYF | TGCAGTGCTTGGCGGTCCAAGGGACAGGGGGCGGAGACCCAGTACTTC | TRBJ2-5 | TRBD1 | TRBV20-1 | -
CAWNRGFAPPGNEQFF | TGTGCCTGGAATCGGGGCTTCGCCCCCCCGGGGAATGAGCAGTTCTTC | TRBJ2-1 | - | TRBV30 | few
CASSLEVAGDPREQYF | TGTGCCAGCAGTTTAGAGGTAGCGGGAGACCCTAGGGAGCAGTACTTC | TRBJ2-7 | TRBD2 | TRBV27 | -